This entry is about one TCR beta chain. Its antigen is unknown. The record originates from a study of shared clonotypes between healthy human individuals. Whole-study results and caveats: Clonotypes not shared had lower generation probabilities than those common to all four donors.

TCRdb keeps only in-frame clones here, not all; method: immunoSEQ multiplex PCR. This sample carries more than 2 million clones, roughly 96% of them seen once, and the ten largest clones take 0.13%. This TCR was recovered from a man aged 18 to 30 in good health. The source material was naive CD4+ T cells sorted from blood. Subset: CD45RA+ positively selected.

CDR3 DNA sequence: TGTGCCAGCCTGAAGGCAGGGACCGGGGAGCTGTTTTTT. It specifies CASLKAGTGELFF. The chain links TRBV28 to TRBJ2-2; possibly TRBD1 for D (5 bases). V was cut by 8 bases and J by 5 bases, with 12 bases left in between. The CDR3 covers 13 residues. Germline V gene sequence: CDR1 MDHEN, CDR2 SYDVKM.